This TCR beta chain stems from a study of blood T cell repertoires in COVID-19 (dated by TCRdb to 2019 to 2021). Regarding the study in general: Samples covering the acute and convalescent phases of COVID-19 were provided by collaborators in the United States, Italy and Spain. The material from the prospective study consisted of cDNA or gDNA derived from T cells, B-cell-depleted T cells, or PBMCs. Deeply sampled blood TCRbeta repertoires from subjects exposed to, actively infected with, or recovered from COVID-19 were included in the dataset. A freely available public database, intended as a resource for researchers studying the immune response to SARS-CoV-2, is where the repertoires were released. Samples came from the ongoing ImmuneRACE study (first 160 participants) plus 1,254 subjects from 6 global collaborators. The sample metadata nearly always contained a de-identified subject ID, COVID-19 status, age in years and sex. HLA class I and class II types, where available, came from metadata supplied by the sample provider rather than from assay-based typing.

Enrolling through a virtual design, the prospective study's participants ranged in age from roughly 18 to 95 years and lived across 24 United States geographic areas. In the prospective study, cohorts were assigned on the basis of participant-reported clinical history obtained from a screening survey and a study questionnaire. Recovered participants in ImmuneRACE Cohort 3 were defined as having two consecutive negative NP/OP PCR tests, clearance from a healthcare professional, or resolution of symptoms. In the prospective study, mobile phlebotomists collected whole blood, serum and a nasopharyngeal or oropharyngeal swab from each participant. Participants in the prospective study had the option to provide additional blood draws and questionnaires over a 2-month period. Before DNA extraction, prospective study blood samples were shipped either frozen or at room temperature. Details on this clone: Its recognized antigen is unknown. The sample holds no much larger clone one base away, and base qualities are not on file.

The immunoSEQ Assay, a bias-controlled multiplex PCR, was used to amplify TCRbeta CDR3 regions from genomic DNA. Concerning the study's data processing: The number of nucleated cells in each sample was estimated from the amplification of reference gene primers within the assay. To quantify the absolute abundance of each unique TCRbeta CDR3 rearrangement, sequence reads were collapsed and filtered. For each sample, productive Simpson clonality was calculated by taking the square root of Simpson's diversity index across productive rearrangements. Imported from immuneACCESS, the table was reduced by TCRdb to in-frame sequences with V and J called. These copies leave out some clones; in studies compared against another copy, an unresolved V gene accounts for under half, and the cause of the remainder is not known. V and J calls and clone size come straight from that table; D and trimming were deduced from the DNA. The sample has 150,000 to 200,000 clones on record, approximately 82% of them singletons. The ten largest clones represent around 18% of the sample.

Relative to germline, V is 8 bases shorter and J is 7 bases shorter, with 9 bases between their ends. From cysteine to phenylalanine, the CDR3 is 11 amino acids long. Here the CDR3 DNA is all that survives: 33 bases in frame from base 1. The CDR1 and CDR2 encoded by the germline V gene are ENHRY and SYGVKD. General study outcomes and caveats: How much clinical and demographic metadata was included differed by source and by participant, and the metadata was provided uncurated.

The sequence joins TRBV10-3 to TRBJ2-1; the D gene is perhaps TRBD1, on 5 matching bases. The sequencing input was PBMCs or T cells enriched from blood (not recorded which). The source is a man between 60 and 75 years old who had recovered from COVID-19. The encoded CDR3 is CAIGRGNEQFF. The sequence in DNA is TGTGCCATCGGAAGGGGTAATGAGCAGTTCTTC.